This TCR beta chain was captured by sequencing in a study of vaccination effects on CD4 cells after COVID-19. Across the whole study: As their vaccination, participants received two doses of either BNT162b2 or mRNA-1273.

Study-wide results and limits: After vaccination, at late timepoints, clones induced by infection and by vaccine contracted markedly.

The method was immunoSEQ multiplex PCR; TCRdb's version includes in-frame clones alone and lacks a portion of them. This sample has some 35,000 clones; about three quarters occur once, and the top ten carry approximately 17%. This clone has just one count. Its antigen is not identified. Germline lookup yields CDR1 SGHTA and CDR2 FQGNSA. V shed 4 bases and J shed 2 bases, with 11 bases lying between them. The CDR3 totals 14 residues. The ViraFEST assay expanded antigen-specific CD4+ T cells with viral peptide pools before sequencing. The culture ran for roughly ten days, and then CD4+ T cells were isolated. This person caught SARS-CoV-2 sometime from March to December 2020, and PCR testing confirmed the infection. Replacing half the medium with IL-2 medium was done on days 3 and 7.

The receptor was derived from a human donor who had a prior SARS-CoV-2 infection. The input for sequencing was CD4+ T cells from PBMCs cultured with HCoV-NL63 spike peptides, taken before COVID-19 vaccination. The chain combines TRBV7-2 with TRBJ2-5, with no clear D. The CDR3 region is CASSSYGRQETQYF. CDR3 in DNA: TGTGCCAGCAGCTCCTACGGACGGCAAGAGACCCAGTACTTC.